A selection of T cell receptor beta chains follows, all from one sample in a study of blood T cell repertoires in COVID-19. TCRdb's table, derived via immunoSEQ multiplex PCR, lists solely in-frame clones and lacks some. The repertoire includes around 70,000 clones, approximately 88% of them detected once, and roughly 5% sits in the top ten. Sequenced sample: peripheral blood. These receptors all come from a human donor in a cohort sampled during active COVID-19. Both conserved end residues are part of each CDR3. The D gene is left open where the match is weak. Clone size is not always given. Where it is, it says once, few, many or a class for expanded clones.

length	V	D	J	size	DNA	CDR3
15	TRBV11-2	TRBD1	TRBJ1-5	-	TGTGCCAGCAGCTTAGGTGCAGGGGGTTATCAGCCCCAGCATTTT	CASSLGAGGYQPQHF
17	TRBV9	TRBD1	TRBJ2-3	-	TGTGCCAGCAGCCTTAAGGGGCCAGGGGGTTTTTCGGATACGCAGTATTTT	CASSLKGPGGFSDTQYF
13	TRBV18	-	TRBJ1-5	once	TGTGCCAGCTCACTAGATTTGGTTCAGCCCCAGCATTTT	CASSLDLVQPQHF
15	TRBV2	TRBD2	TRBJ2-2	-	TGTGCCAGCAGCGAGGATGGCGGGGGGCCCGGCAAGCTGTTTTTT	CASSEDGGGPGKLFF
16	TRBV6-2/TRBV6-3	TRBD2	TRBJ2-3	-	TGTGCCAGCAGTTACGCTAGCGGGAGGGCCGGAGATACGCAGTATTTT	CASSYASGRAGDTQYF
14	TRBV5-6	-	TRBJ1-1	-	TGTGCCAGCAGCTTCGCGGGTGGGAACACTGAAGCTTTCTTT	CASSFAGGNTEAFF
16	TRBV10-3	TRBD2	TRBJ2-1	-	TGTGCCATCAGTTTCAGCGGGAGGAGCTCCTACAATGAGCAGTTCTTC	CAISFSGRSSYNEQFF
17	TRBV12-2	-	TRBJ1-5	-	TGTGCAAGTCGCTTTTACCCCGGAACAGGGTACAATCAGCCCCAGCATTTT	CASRFYPGTGYNQPQHF
17	TRBV7-9	-	TRBJ1-3	-	TGTGCCAGCAGCCTCACGGTTGGGCAGGGCGGTGGAAACACCATATATTTT	CASSLTVGQGGGNTIYF
14	TRBV20-1	-	TRBJ2-7	-	TGCAGTGCTAGTCTACTGGGGGGCTCCTACGAGCAGTACTTC	CSASLLGGSYEQYF
15	TRBV19	-	TRBJ2-7	-	TGTGCCAGTAGTCCCCAGAGGGGGGGGTCCTACGAGCAGTACTTC	CASSPQRGGSYEQYF
14	TRBV14	-	TRBJ2-5	-	TGTGCCAGCAGCCAGATGAGACAGCAAGAGACCCAGTACTTC	CASSQMRQQETQYF
14	TRBV4-1	TRBD1	TRBJ2-7	-	TGCGCCAGCAGCCAAGTGGACAGGTCCTACGAGCAGTACTTC	CASSQVDRSYEQYF
14	TRBV2	-	TRBJ1-4	-	TGTGCCAGCAGTGAAGTCAGGGGAAGCGAAAAACTGTTTTTT	CASSEVRGSEKLFF
14	TRBV28	TRBD1	TRBJ1-4	once	TGTGCCAGCAGAGGGGGCAGGGGTAGGGAAAAACTGTTTTTT	CASRGGRGREKLFF
13	TRBV7-6	-	TRBJ2-5	-	TGTGCCAGCAGCTTAGGTCCCTCAGAGACCCAGTACTTC	CASSLGPSETQYF
13	TRBV28	-	TRBJ2-5	-	TGTGCCAGCGGGGATGGAGGGGAAGAGACCCAGTACTTC	CASGDGGEETQYF
11	TRBV30	-	TRBJ2-5	once	TGTGCCTGCGCAGAACAAGAGACCCAGTACTTC	CACAEQETQYF
17	TRBV27	TRBD2	TRBJ2-2	-	TGTGCCAGCACCCCCACCCCAGCGGGAGCGAACACCGGGGAGCTGTTTTTT	CASTPTPAGANTGELFF
16	TRBV18	TRBD1	TRBJ2-5	-	TGTGCCAGCTCCCTGTGGACAGGGCTGGGGGGAGAGACCCAGTACTTC	CASSLWTGLGGETQYF
18	TRBV15	-	TRBJ2-5	-	TGTGCCACCAGCCGCGCTAGGGGGAGCGGACTGTTCCAAGAGACCCAGTACTTC	CATSRARGSGLFQETQYF
12	TRBV30	-	TRBJ1-2	-	TGTGCCTGGAGTTTTCTCGACACTGGCTACACCTTC	CAWSFLDTGYTF
15	TRBV6-5	TRBD1	TRBJ1-3	-	TGTGCCAGCAGCTTCACAGGGGGCACTGGAAACACCATATATTTT	CASSFTGGTGNTIYF
15	TRBV6-5	TRBD2	TRBJ2-7	-	TGTGCCAGCGGCGATGAAACTAGCGGGAGCTACGAGCAGTACTTC	CASGDETSGSYEQYF
13	TRBV18	TRBD2	TRBJ2-7	-	TGTGCCAGCTCACCAGCGGGGGGGGACGAGCAGTACTTC	CASSPAGGDEQYF
13	TRBV18	-	TRBJ1-1	-	TGTGCCAGCTCAACGTCAGAGAACACTGAAGCTTTCTTT	CASSTSENTEAFF
15	TRBV11-2	-	TRBJ2-1	-	TGTGCCAGCAGCTTAATGACAGCCCGACATGGGGAGCAGTTCTTC	CASSLMTARHGEQFF
15	TRBV6-5	TRBD2	TRBJ2-7	-	TGTGCCAGCAGTTACTCGGGACGGGGGAGGGACGAGCAGTACTTC	CASSYSGRGRDEQYF
15	TRBV3-1/TRBV3-2	-	TRBJ1-1	-	TGTGCCAGCAGCCAATCAGGTTCGAGGAACACTGAAGCTTTCTTT	CASSQSGSRNTEAFF
14	TRBV30	-	TRBJ2-7	-	TGTGCCTGGAACCTAGGGTCGGGGAGCTACGAGCAGTACTTC	CAWNLGSGSYEQYF
17	TRBV19	TRBD2	TRBJ2-3	-	TGTGCCAGTACCAAGACTAGCGGGAGGTTAACCACAGATACGCAGTATTTT	CASTKTSGRLTTDTQYF
12	TRBV28	-	TRBJ1-1	-	TGTGCCAGCAGTTTTGGGGAGACTGAAGCTTTCTTT	CASSFGETEAFF
16	TRBV6-6	-	TRBJ1-4	-	TGTGCCAGCAGACATAACCCCGGCCGGGATAATGAAAAACTGTTTTTT	CASRHNPGRDNEKLFF
14	TRBV6-6	-	TRBJ2-7	-	TGTGCCAGCAGCCAATCGGGGGAGTCCTACGAGCAGTACTTC	CASSQSGESYEQYF
14	TRBV30	TRBD1	TRBJ1-3	-	TGTGCCTGGAGTGGGACAGGGTCTGGAAACACCATATATTTT	CAWSGTGSGNTIYF
13	TRBV14	-	TRBJ2-2	-	TGTGCCAGCAGCCTCGTTAGCACCGGGGAGCTGTTTTTT	CASSLVSTGELFF
13	TRBV29-1	-	TRBJ1-5	-	TGCAGCGTTGCGGGGGGGCACGGGCAGCCCCAGCATTTT	CSVAGGHGQPQHF
13	TRBV5-4	-	TRBJ2-1	-	TGTGCCAGCAGTTCGAGCTCCTACAATGAGCAGTTCTTC	CASSSSSYNEQFF
17	TRBV5-6	-	TRBJ2-4	-	TGTGCCAGCAGCTTGGTTGGATTCTTAGCGGACAAAAACATTCAGTACTTC	CASSLVGFLADKNIQYF
13	TRBV11-2	-	TRBJ1-5	-	TGTGCCAGCAGCTACGACTCGAATCAGCCCCAGCATTTT	CASSYDSNQPQHF
14	TRBV28	TRBD1	TRBJ1-5	-	TGTGCCAGCAGTATTCAGGGGGATGATCAGCCCCAGCATTTT	CASSIQGDDQPQHF
16	TRBV10-1	-	TRBJ1-1	-	TGCGCCAGCAGTGAGTCGGGACACCTTTCGAACACTGAAGCTTTCTTT	CASSESGHLSNTEAFF
17	TRBV30	-	TRBJ1-5	-	TGTGCCTGGAGTGTAAAAGGGGGTCACCCAGAGACTCAGCCCCAGCATTTT	CAWSVKGGHPETQPQHF
13	TRBV19	TRBD1	TRBJ1-2	-	TGTGCCAGTAACCCAGGGGGATACTATGGCTACACCTTC	CASNPGGYYGYTF
16	TRBV11-3	TRBD2	TRBJ2-1	-	TGTGCCAGCAGCTCCGGGACTAGCGGGGGAAGGAATGAGCAGTTCTTC	CASSSGTSGGRNEQFF